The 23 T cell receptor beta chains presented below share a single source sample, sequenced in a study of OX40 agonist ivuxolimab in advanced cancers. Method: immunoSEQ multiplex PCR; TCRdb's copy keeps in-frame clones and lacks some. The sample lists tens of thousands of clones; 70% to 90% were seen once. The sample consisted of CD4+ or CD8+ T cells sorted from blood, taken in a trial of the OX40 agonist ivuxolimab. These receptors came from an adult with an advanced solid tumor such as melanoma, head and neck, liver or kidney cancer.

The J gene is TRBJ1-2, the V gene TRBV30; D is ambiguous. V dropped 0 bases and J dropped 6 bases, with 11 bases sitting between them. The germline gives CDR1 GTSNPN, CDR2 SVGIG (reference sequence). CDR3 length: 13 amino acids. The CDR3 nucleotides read TGTGCCTGGAGTGTGGGTACGTGGGATGGCTACACCTTC. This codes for CAWSVGTWDGYTF. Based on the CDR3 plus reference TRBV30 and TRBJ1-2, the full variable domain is SQTIHQWPATLVQPVGSPLSLECTVEGTSNPNLYWYRQAAGRGLQLLFYSVGIGQISSEVPQNLSASRPQDRQFILSSKKLLLSDSGFYLCAWSVGTWDGYTFGSGTRLTVV.

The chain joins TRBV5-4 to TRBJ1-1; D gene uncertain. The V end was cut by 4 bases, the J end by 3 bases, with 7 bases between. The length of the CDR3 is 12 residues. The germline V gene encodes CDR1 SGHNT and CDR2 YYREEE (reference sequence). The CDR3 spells CASSGGYTEAFF. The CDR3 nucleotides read TGTGCCAGCAGCGGCGGATACACTGAAGCTTTCTTT.

Here the CDR3 DNA reads TGTGCCCTCTCGTCCGGGACCTTGGCGACTTTCTTT. Protein: CALSSGTLATFF. The chain employs TRBV28 and TRBJ1-1; tentative D call: TRBD1 (5 bases). Per the germline V gene, CDR1 is MDHEN and CDR2 is SYDVKM. The V end was cut by 11 bases, the J end by 12 bases, with 22 bases between. This CDR3 comprises 12 residues.

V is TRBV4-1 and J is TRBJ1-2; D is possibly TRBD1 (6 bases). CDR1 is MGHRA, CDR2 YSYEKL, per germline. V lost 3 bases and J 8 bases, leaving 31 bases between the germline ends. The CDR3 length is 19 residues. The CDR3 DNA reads TGCGCCAGCAGCCATGTCCTGACCCCCGTCCTTCGGACAGACGGGGGCTACACCTTC. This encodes CASSHVLTPVLRTDGGYTF.

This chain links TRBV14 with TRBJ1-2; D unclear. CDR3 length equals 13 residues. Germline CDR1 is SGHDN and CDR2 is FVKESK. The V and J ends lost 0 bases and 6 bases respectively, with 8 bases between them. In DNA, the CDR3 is TGTGCCAGCAGCCAAGAGGGATGGCATGGCTACACCTTC. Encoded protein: CASSQEGWHGYTF.

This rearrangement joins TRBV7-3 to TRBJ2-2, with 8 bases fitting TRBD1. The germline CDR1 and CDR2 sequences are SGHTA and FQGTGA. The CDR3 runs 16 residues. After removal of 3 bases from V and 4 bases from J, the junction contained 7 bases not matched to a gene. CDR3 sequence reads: CASSFGQGPFTGELFF. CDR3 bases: TGTGCCAGCAGCTTTGGACAGGGACCTTTCACCGGGGAGCTGTTTTTT.

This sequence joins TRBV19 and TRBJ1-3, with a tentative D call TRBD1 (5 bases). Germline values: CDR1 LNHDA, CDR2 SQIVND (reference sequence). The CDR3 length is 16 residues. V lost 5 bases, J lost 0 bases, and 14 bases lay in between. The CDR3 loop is CASSEGTTYSGNTIYF. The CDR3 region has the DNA TGTGCCAGTAGTGAGGGGACGACCTACTCTGGAAACACCATATATTTT.

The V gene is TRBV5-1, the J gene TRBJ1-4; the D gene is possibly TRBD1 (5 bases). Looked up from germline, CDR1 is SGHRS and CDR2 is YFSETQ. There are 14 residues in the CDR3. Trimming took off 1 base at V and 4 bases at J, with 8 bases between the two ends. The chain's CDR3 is CASSLLGDNEKLFF. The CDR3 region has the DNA TGCGCCAGCAGCTTGTTAGGGGATAATGAAAAACTGTTTTTT.

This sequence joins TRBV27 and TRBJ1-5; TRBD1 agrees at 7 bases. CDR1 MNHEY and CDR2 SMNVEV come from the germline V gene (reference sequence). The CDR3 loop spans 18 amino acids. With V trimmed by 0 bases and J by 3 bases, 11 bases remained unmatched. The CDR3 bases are TGTGCCAGCAGTTTATCCTACCCGAGGACAGGAGACAATCAGCCCCAGCATTTT. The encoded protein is CASSLSYPRTGDNQPQHF.

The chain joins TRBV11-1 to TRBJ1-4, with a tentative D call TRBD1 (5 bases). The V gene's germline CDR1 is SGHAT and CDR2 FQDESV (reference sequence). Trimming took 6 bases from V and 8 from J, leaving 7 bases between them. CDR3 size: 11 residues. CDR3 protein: CASRWGEKLFF. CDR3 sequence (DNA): TGTGCCAGCAGATGGGGCGAAAAACTGTTTTTT. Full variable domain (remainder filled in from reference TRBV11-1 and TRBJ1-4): EAEVAQSPRYKITEKSQAVAFWCDPISGHATLYWYRQILGQGPELLVQFQDESVVDDSQLPKDRFSAERLKGVDSTLKIQPAELGDSAMYLCASRWGEKLFFGSGTQLSVL.

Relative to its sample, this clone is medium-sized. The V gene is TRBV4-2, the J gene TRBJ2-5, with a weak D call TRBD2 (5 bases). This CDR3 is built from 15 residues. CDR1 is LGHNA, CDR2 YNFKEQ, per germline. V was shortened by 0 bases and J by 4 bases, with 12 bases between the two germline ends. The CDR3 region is CASSQEVAEGETQYF. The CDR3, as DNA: TGTGCCAGCAGCCAAGAGGTCGCCGAGGGAGAGACCCAGTACTTC.

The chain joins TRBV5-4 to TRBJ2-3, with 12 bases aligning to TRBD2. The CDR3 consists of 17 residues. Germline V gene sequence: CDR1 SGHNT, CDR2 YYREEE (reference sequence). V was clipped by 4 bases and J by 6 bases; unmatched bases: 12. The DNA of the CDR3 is TGTGCCAGCAGCCTAGGGCTAGCGGGGGGGTTTGGGGATACGCAGTATTTT. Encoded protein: CASSLGLAGGFGDTQYF.

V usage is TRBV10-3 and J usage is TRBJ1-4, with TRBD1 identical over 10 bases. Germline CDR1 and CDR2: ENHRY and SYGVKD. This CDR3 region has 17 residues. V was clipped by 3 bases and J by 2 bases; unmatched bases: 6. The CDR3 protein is CAISDPGQGGTNEKLFF. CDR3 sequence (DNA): TGTGCCATCAGTGACCCCGGACAGGGGGGGACTAATGAAAAACTGTTTTTT.

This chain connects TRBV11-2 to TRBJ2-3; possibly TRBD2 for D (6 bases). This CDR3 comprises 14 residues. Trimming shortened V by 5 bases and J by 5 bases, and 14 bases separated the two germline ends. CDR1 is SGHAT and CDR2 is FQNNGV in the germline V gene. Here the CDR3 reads CASSPPGDLDTQYF. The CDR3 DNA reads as TGTGCCAGCAGCCCTCCGGGGGATTTAGATACGCAGTATTTT.

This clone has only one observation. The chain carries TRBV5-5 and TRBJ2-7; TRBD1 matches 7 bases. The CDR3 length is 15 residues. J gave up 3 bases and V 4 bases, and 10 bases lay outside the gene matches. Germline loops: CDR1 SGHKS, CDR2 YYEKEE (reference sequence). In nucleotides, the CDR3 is TGTGCCAGCAGCGTAAACCGGGACAGTCGCTACGAGCAGTACGTC. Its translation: CASSVNRDSRYEQYV.

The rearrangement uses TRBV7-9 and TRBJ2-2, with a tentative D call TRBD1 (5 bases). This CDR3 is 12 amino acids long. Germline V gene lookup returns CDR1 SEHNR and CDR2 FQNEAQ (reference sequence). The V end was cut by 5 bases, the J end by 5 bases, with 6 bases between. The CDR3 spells CASSQGTGELFF. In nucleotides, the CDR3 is TGTGCCAGCAGCCAGGGAACCGGGGAGCTGTTTTTT.

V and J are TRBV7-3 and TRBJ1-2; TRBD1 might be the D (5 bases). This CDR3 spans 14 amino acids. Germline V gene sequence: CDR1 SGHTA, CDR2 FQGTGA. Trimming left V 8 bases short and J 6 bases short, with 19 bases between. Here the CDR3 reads CASAPGSGYDGYTF. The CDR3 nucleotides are TGTGCCAGCGCCCCCGGTTCAGGGTATGATGGCTACACCTTC.

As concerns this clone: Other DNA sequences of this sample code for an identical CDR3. The CDR3 DNA sequence: TGTGCTAGTGGCTTTTTTGGGGGATCGCATGAAAAACTGTTTTTT. Protein product: CASGFFGGSHEKLFF. The V call is TRBV12-5, the J call TRBJ1-4; possibly TRBD1 for D (5 bases). The germline V gene has CDR1 LGHNT and CDR2 FRNRAP. V was pared by 6 bases and J by 6 bases, with 17 bases between. The CDR3 is 15 amino acids.

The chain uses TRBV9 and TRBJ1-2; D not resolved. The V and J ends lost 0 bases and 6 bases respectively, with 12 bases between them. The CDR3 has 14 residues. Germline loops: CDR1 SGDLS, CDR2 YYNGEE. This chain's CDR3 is CASSVDGELDGYTF. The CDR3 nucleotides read TGTGCCAGCAGCGTAGACGGGGAGTTGGATGGCTACACCTTC.

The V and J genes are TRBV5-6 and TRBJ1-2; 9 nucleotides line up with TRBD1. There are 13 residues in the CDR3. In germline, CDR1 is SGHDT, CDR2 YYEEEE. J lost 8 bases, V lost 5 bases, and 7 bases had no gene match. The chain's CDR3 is CASRPQGAVGYTF. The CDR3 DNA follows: TGTGCCAGCAGACCACAGGGGGCGGTCGGCTACACCTTC.

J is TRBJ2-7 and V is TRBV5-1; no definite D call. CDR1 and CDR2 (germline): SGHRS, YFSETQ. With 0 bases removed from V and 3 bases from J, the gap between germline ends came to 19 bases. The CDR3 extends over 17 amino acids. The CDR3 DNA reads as TGCGCCAGCAGCTTGGAGGCCCGGCAGACGTACCTCTACGAGCAGTACTTC. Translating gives CASSLEARQTYLYEQYF.

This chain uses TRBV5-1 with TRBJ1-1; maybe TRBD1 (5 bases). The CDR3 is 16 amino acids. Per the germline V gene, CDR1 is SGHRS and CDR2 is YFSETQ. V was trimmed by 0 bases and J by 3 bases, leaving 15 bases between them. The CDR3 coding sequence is TGCGCCAGCAGCTTGGCCCGTGACACGGGGCACACTGAAGCTTTCTTT. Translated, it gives CASSLARDTGHTEAFF.

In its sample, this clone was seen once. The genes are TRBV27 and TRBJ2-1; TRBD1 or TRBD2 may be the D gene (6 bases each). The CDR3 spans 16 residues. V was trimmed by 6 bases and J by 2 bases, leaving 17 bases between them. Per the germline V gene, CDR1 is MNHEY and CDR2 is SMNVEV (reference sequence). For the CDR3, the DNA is TGTGCCAGCAGCCTGGAGGGGGGTCGTACCTACAATGAGCAGTTCTTC. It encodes CASSLEGGRTYNEQFF.